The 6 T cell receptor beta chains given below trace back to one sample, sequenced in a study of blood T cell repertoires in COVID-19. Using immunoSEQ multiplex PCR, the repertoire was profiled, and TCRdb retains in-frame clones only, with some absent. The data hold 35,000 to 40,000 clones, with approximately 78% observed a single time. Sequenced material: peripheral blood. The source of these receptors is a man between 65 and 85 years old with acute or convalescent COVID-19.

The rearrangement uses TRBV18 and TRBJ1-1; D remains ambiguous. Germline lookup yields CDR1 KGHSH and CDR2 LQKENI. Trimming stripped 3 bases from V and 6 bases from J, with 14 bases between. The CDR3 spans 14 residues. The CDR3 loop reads CASSPPGPFSEAFF. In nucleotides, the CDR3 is TGTGCCAGCTCACCCCCGGGTCCCTTCTCTGAAGCTTTCTTT.

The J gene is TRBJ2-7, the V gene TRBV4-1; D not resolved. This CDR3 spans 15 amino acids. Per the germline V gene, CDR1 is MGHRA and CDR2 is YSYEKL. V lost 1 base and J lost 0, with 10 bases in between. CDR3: CASSQAGSSSYEQYF. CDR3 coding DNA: TGCGCCAGCAGCCAAGCCGGTTCGAGCTCCTACGAGCAGTACTTC.

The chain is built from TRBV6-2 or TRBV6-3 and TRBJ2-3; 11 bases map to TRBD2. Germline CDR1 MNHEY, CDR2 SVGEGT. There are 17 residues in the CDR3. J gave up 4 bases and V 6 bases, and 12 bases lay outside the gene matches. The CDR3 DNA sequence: TGTGCCAGCAGCCGCGGGCTAGCGGGGGGCGCCCCAGATACGCAGTATTTT. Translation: CASSRGLAGGAPDTQYF.

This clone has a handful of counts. CDR3 in DNA: TGTGCCAGCAGCCCCCGGGACAGGGTCGGCTATGGCTACACCTTC. Translating it yields CASSPRDRVGYGYTF. V is TRBV2 and J is TRBJ1-2; 9 bases align to TRBD1. After removal of 6 bases from V and 4 bases from J, the junction contained 9 bases not matched to a gene. CDR3 length: 15 amino acids. Looked up from germline, CDR1 is SNHLY and CDR2 is FYNNEI.

The CDR3 reads CASSRGLAGVGNEQFF. The CDR3 DNA is TGTGCCAGCAGCCGCGGACTAGCGGGAGTAGGCAATGAGCAGTTCTTC. The V gene is TRBV3-1 (or the pseudogene TRBV3-2), the J gene TRBJ2-1; the match to TRBD2 covers 13 bases. With V trimmed by 4 bases and J by 6 bases, 6 bases remained unmatched. From germline, CDR1 is LGHDT and CDR2 YNNKEL (reference sequence). This CDR3 is 16 amino acids long.

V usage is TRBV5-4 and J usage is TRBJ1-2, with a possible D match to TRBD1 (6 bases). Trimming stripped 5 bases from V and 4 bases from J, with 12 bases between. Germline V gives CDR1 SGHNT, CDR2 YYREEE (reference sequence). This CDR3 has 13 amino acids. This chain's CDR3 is CASSKTDSYGYTF. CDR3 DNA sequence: TGTGCCAGCAGTAAAACGGACAGCTATGGCTACACCTTC.